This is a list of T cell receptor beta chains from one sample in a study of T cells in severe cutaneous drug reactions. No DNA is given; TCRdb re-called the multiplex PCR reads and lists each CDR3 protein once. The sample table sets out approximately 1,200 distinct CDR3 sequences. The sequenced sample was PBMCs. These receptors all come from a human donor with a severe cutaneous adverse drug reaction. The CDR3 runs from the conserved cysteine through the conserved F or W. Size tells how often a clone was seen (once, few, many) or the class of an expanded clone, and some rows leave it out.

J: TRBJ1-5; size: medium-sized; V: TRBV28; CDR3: CASSPDGNYQPQHF
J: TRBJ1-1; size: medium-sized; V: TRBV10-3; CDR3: CAAHPDGLNTEAFF
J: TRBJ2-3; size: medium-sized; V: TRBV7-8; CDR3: CASSPGGHSLTDTQYF
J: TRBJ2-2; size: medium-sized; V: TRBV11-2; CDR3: CASSSSENTGELFF
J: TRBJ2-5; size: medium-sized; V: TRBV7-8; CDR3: CASSPSGVYQETQYF
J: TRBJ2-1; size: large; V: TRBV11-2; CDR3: CASSLDLGYNEQFF
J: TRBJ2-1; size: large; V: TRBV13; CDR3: CASSPRGCDEQFF
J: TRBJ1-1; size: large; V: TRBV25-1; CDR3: CASRTETNTEAFF
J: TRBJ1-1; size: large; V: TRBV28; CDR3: CASGRTGVVAFF
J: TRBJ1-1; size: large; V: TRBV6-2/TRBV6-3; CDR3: CASSLDRVTEAFF
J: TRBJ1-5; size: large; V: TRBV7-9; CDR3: CASSLGAGGVQPQHF
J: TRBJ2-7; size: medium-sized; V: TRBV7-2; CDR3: CASSFDRGVSYEQYF
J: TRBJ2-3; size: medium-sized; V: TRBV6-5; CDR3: CASSYSGTSVRTQYF
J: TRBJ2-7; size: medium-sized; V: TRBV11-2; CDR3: CASSLAPSRGDYEQYF
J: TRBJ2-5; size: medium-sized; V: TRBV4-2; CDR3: CASSRGLAGVKETQYF
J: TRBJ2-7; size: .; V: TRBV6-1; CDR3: CASSGGGPAYNEQYF
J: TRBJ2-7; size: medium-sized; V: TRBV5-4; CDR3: CASSIGGEQYF
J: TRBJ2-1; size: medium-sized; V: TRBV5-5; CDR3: CASSLFGDNEQFF
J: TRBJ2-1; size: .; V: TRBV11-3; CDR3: CASSLLGSSYNEQFF
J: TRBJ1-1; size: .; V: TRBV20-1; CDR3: CSAFEGGMNTEAFF
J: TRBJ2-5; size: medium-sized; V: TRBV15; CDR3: CATSSWTGAIETQYF
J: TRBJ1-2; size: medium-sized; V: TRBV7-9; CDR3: CASSLGENGYTF
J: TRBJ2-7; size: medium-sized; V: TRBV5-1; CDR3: CASSLGSANYEQYF
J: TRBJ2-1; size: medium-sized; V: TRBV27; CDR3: CASSLAQGAIKQFF
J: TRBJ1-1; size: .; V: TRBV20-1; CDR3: CSGRVGRSGAFF
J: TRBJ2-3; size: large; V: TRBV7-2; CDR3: CASSPSPGDTQYF
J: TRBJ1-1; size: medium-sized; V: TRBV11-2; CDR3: CASSLDGRSQFEAFF
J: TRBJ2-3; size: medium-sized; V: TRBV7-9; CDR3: CASSLVGTTRIDTQYF